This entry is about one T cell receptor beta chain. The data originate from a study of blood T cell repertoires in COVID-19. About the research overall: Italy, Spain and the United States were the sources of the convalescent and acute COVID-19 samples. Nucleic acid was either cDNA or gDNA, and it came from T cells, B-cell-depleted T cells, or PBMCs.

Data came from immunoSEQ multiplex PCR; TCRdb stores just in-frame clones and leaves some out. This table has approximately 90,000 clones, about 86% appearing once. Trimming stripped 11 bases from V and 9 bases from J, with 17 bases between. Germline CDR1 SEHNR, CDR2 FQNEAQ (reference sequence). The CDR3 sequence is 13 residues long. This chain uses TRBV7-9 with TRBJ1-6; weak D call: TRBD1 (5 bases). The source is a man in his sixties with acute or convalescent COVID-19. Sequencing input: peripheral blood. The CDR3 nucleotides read TGTGCCCTCCGGCGGGACCAATCTTCACCCCTCCACTTT. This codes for CALRRDQSSPLHF.